This TCR beta chain emerged from a study of cytotoxic CD8 clonotypes in ibrutinib-treated CLL. Study overall: Investigators reported approximately 25 partial and 2 complete responses; after median approximately 74 months, roughly 15 patients remained remitted and about 12 progressed. Response material was collected after a median about 11 months of treatment, range 6 to 36. Averaging across samples gave approximately 260,000 productive templates and 94,082 productive rearrangements.

Sequencing used immunoSEQ multiplex PCR; TCRdb keeps in-frame clones, though not all of them. Of roughly 220,000 clones in the sample, about four fifths were seen once. V lost 3 bases, J lost 0 bases, and 4 bases lay in between. This CDR3 has 13 residues. Germline assignment: CDR1 LNHDA and CDR2 SQIVND (reference sequence). This clonotype was sampled from a human donor with chronic lymphocytic leukemia. The starting material was PBMCs, obtained after 12 months of ibrutinib treatment. This sequence joins TRBV19 and TRBJ2-3; D is uncertain. The CDR3 DNA sequence: TGTGCCAGTAGTATTGCCAGCACAGATACGCAGTATTTT. It encodes CASSIASTDTQYF.